The 27 T cell receptor beta chains below were found in one sample sequenced in a study of blood T cell repertoires in COVID-19. Some clones are missing from TCRdb's copy, which holds only in-frame ones; the method was immunoSEQ multiplex PCR. The sample shows 200,000 or so clones, approximately 86% of them seen only once. Sequenced: peripheral blood. Receptor source: a man aged 60 to 75 with acute or convalescent COVID-19.

The chain recombines TRBV11-2 with TRBJ1-1; the D is unclear. Germline V gene data show CDR1 as SGHAT and CDR2 as FQNNGV. Between the trimmed V and J ends, which lost 5 bases and 11 bases, there was a span of 15 bases. CDR3 length equals 12 residues. The DNA of the CDR3 is TGTGCCAGCAGCCCCGGGATCTCGGTGGCTTTCTTT. Protein sequence: CASSPGISVAFF.

The rearrangement joins TRBV15 to TRBJ1-1, with D perhaps matching TRBD1 (5 bases). The CDR3 length is 13 residues. Between the trimmed V and J ends, which lost 4 bases and 11 bases, there was a span of 17 bases. Germline CDR1 LNHNV, CDR2 YYDKDF (reference sequence). The chain's CDR3 is CATSIREAGRAFF. DNA of the CDR3: TGTGCCACCAGCATAAGGGAGGCAGGGCGGGCTTTCTTT.

This clone was seen only a few times. The genes are TRBV11-1 and TRBJ1-1; D remains ambiguous. Germline values: CDR1 SGHAT, CDR2 FQDESV (reference sequence). Trimming left V 7 bases short and J 2 bases short, with 14 bases between. The CDR3 contains 14 residues. The CDR3 bases are TGTGCCAGCACCTTCTGGGTGGGCAACACTGAAGCTTTCTTT. Translation gives CASTFWVGNTEAFF.

The CDR3 region is CASSPNSQGIKKAGELFF. The DNA of the CDR3 is TGTGCCAGCAGCCCCAACTCACAGGGAATTAAGAAAGCCGGGGAGCTGTTTTTT. The rearrangement uses TRBV7-8 and TRBJ2-2; TRBD1 might be the D (6 bases). The V gene lost 5 bases and the J gene lost 6 bases, with 25 bases spanning the gap. CDR1 is SGHVS and CDR2 is FQNEAQ in the germline V gene. This CDR3 is built from 18 residues.

This chain joins TRBV7-8 and TRBJ2-1, with TRBD2 matching 12 bases. The CDR3 loop spans 18 amino acids. V dropped 2 bases and J dropped 2; count of bases not matched to a gene: 7. CDR1 is SGHVS and CDR2 is FQNEAQ in the germline V gene. The CDR3 region is CASSLPRTSGNTYNEQFF. The CDR3 bases are TGTGCCAGCAGCTTACCCCGGACTAGCGGGAATACCTACAATGAGCAGTTCTTC.

The genes are TRBV5-4 and TRBJ1-3; D not certain. CDR1 and CDR2 from the germline V gene are SGHNT and YYREEE (reference sequence). CDR3 size: 15 residues. V was trimmed by 6 bases and J by 2 bases, leaving 15 bases between them. This CDR3 is CASNNHGVAGNTIYF. For the CDR3, the DNA is TGTGCCAGCAACAACCACGGGGTCGCTGGAAACACCATATATTTT.

This rearrangement joins TRBV7-8 to TRBJ2-5; TRBD2 is a possible D gene (6 bases). V gave up 5 bases and J gave up 1 base, with 20 bases separating them. The germline CDR1 and CDR2 sequences are SGHVS and FQNEAQ. The CDR3 is 17 amino acids. For the CDR3, the DNA is TGTGCCAGCAGCCCTCTCAGTGTTGGGGGGAGCCAAGAGACCCAGTACTTC. Translation: CASSPLSVGGSQETQYF.

The V gene is TRBV7-2, the J gene TRBJ2-2; 8 nucleotides agree with TRBD2. The CDR3 consists of 15 residues. After removal of 3 bases from V and 1 base from J, the junction contained 1 base not matched to a gene. CDR1 is SGHTA, CDR2 FQGNSA, per germline. The CDR3 reads CASSFAGGNTGELFF. In DNA form, the CDR3 reads TGTGCCAGCAGCTTCGCGGGGGGGAACACCGGGGAGCTGTTTTTT.

The chain has TRBV6-5 and TRBJ2-5; 11 bases align to TRBD2. V trimming: 0 bases; J trimming: 2 bases; junction bases outside the gene matches: 2. Germline V gene lookup returns CDR1 MNHEY and CDR2 SVGAGI. The CDR3 totals 16 residues. The CDR3 sequence: CASSYSGTSGQETQYF. DNA of the CDR3: TGTGCCAGCAGTTACTCCGGGACTAGCGGACAAGAGACCCAGTACTTC.

This chain uses TRBV4-3 with TRBJ2-1, with D perhaps TRBD2 (7 bases). Trimming cost V 0 bases and J 4 bases, with 13 bases left between them. In germline, CDR1 is LGHNA, CDR2 YSLEER. This CDR3 spans 16 amino acids. The CDR3 DNA reads as TGCGCCAGCAGCCAAGATCCCGGGGGGCGATACAATGAGCAGTTCTTC. This sequence encodes CASSQDPGGRYNEQFF.

The sample holds a few counts of this clone. The chain couples TRBV11-2 to TRBJ1-5; D gene ambiguous. The CDR3 consists of 15 residues. Trimming pared 1 base from V and 2 bases from J, leaving 9 bases between. Germline V gene lookup returns CDR1 SGHAT and CDR2 FQNNGV. The DNA of the CDR3 is TGTGCCAGCAGCTTAGGGGCATTGGGCAATCAGCCCCAGCATTTT. Its protein is CASSLGALGNQPQHF.

The rearrangement joins TRBV19 to TRBJ1-1, with 7 bases matching TRBD1. The CDR3 spans 13 residues. Germline lookup yields CDR1 LNHDA and CDR2 SQIVND (reference sequence). V lost 5 bases, J lost 8 bases, and 8 bases stayed unmatched. The CDR3 nucleotides are TGTGCCAGTAGTTCCAGACAGGGAAAGGAAGCTTTCTTT. Translated, it gives CASSSRQGKEAFF.

Written as DNA, the CDR3 is TGCGCCAGCAGCCATGGGGGACAGTTGCGCACAGATACGCAGTATTTT. This codes for CASSHGGQLRTDTQYF. The V call is TRBV4-1, the J call TRBJ2-3, with 7 bases matching TRBD1. This CDR3 has 16 amino acids. Losses at the gene ends were 3 bases for V and 1 base for J; bases not matched to a gene: 7. Looked up from germline, CDR1 is MGHRA and CDR2 is YSYEKL.

The CDR3 is CASSYDPKLAGGLQDTQYF. CDR3 in DNA: TGTGCCAGCAGCTACGACCCAAAACTAGCGGGGGGGCTTCAAGATACGCAGTATTTT. The chain has TRBV6-6 and TRBJ2-3; 13 nucleotides line up with TRBD2. This CDR3 spans 19 amino acids. V was clipped by 6 bases and J by 5 bases; unmatched bases: 17. In germline, CDR1 is MNHNY, CDR2 SVGAGI (reference sequence).

The chain employs TRBV19 and TRBJ1-1, with D possibly TRBD1 on 5 matching bases. V lost 11 bases and J 1 base, leaving 14 bases between the germline ends. The germline V gene has CDR1 LNHDA and CDR2 SQIVND (reference sequence). The CDR3 loop spans 13 amino acids. The CDR3 region is CASGSRANTEAFF. As DNA, the CDR3 is TGTGCCTCCGGAAGCAGGGCGAACACTGAAGCTTTCTTT. Drawing the rest from reference TRBV19 and TRBJ1-1, the complete variable domain is DGGITQSPKYLFRKEGQNVTLSCEQNLNHDAMYWYRQDPGQGLRLIYYSQIVNDFQKGDIAEGYSVSREKKESFPLTVTSAQKNPTAFYLCASGSRANTEAFFGQGTRLTVV.

The chain is built from TRBV7-3 and TRBJ2-3; D is uncertain. This CDR3 is built from 12 residues. Germline V gives CDR1 SGHTA, CDR2 FQGTGA. V lost 4 bases to trimming and J lost 6 bases, with 8 bases between them. CDR3 coding DNA: TGTGCCAGCAGCTCCCTCGGGGATACGCAGTATTTT. Its protein is CASSSLGDTQYF.

The chain couples TRBV6-6 to TRBJ2-2, with 7 bases lining up with TRBD1. V trimming: 7 bases; J trimming: 5 bases; junction bases outside the gene matches: 7. CDR1 and CDR2 (germline): MNHNY, SVGAGI (reference sequence). This CDR3 is 14 amino acids long. The DNA for the CDR3 is TGTGCCAGCAACGACAGGGTGGGGACCGGGGAGCTGTTTTTT. Translation gives CASNDRVGTGELFF.

The chain combines TRBV29-1 with TRBJ1-4; D is possibly TRBD1 (5 bases). The germline V and J ends were trimmed by 4 bases and 3 bases, with 15 bases remaining between them. Germline CDR1 SQVTM, CDR2 ANQGSEA. The CDR3 covers 15 residues. In DNA, the CDR3 is TGCAGCGTTGGAATCTCAGGGTCAGCTAATGAAAAACTGTTTTTT. Translated: CSVGISGSANEKLFF.

The V and J genes are TRBV7-2 and TRBJ2-1; 10 bases match TRBD2. CDR1 is SGHTA, CDR2 FQGNSA, per germline. This CDR3 contains 16 residues. V was clipped by 5 bases and J by 1 base; unmatched bases: 5. CDR3 nucleotide sequence: TGTGCCAGCAGCGCAAGCGGGGGGGCTTCCTACAATGAGCAGTTCTTC. Its protein is CASSASGGASYNEQFF.

The V call is TRBV14, the J call TRBJ1-2, with 9 positions matching TRBD1. Trimming removed 5 bases from V and 7 bases from J; junction bases left unmatched: 8. Germline CDR1 and CDR2: SGHDN and FVKESK. This CDR3 spans 14 amino acids. CDR3 nucleotides: TGTGCCAGCAGCTCCCAGGACAGGGGTTCTGGCTACACCTTC. Protein sequence: CASSSQDRGSGYTF.

This chain connects TRBV5-6 to TRBJ2-7, with D tentatively TRBD2 (6 bases). CDR1 SGHDT and CDR2 YYEEEE come from the germline V gene. The V end lost 0 bases, the J end lost 7 bases, and 11 bases lay between the germline ends. The CDR3 sequence is 13 residues long. CDR3 residues: CASSLGLSGEQYF. CDR3 in DNA: TGTGCCAGCAGCTTGGGGCTCAGCGGGGAGCAGTACTTC.

The chain employs TRBV7-8 and TRBJ1-4; D unresolved. V lost 6 bases and J 2 bases, leaving 10 bases between the germline ends. The CDR3 runs 14 residues. Germline assignment: CDR1 SGHVS and CDR2 FQNEAQ. The CDR3 protein is CASSGGRTNEKLFF. Written as DNA, the CDR3 is TGTGCCAGCAGTGGAGGTCGGACTAATGAAAAACTGTTTTTT.

The chain has TRBV5-4 and TRBJ1-1; tentative D call: TRBD1 (6 bases). Germline CDR1 and CDR2: SGHNT and YYREEE (reference sequence). The CDR3 length is 14 residues. Trimming pared 4 bases from V and 9 bases from J, leaving 19 bases between. The CDR3 bases are TGTGCCAGCAGCCCCTCGGGGGGCCTTATGCAAGCTTTCTTT. Translation gives CASSPSGGLMQAFF. Looking up the rest from reference TRBV5-4 and TRBJ1-1 gives the full variable domain: ETGVTQSPTHLIKTRGQQVTLRCSSQSGHNTVSWYQQALGQGPQFIFQYYREEENGRGNFPPRFSGLQFPNYSSELNVNALELDDSALYLCASSPSGGLMQAFFGQGTRLTVV.

The V gene is TRBV5-4, the J gene TRBJ2-6; 8 bases map to TRBD1. Trimming took 4 bases from V and 4 from J; bases not matched to a gene: 10. Germline V gene sequence: CDR1 SGHNT, CDR2 YYREEE (reference sequence). CDR3 length: 17 residues. The DNA for the CDR3 is TGTGCCAGCAGCAAGGACAGGGTTACGCTCGGGGCCAACGTCCTGACTTTC. This gives the protein CASSKDRVTLGANVLTF.

The chain links TRBV14 to TRBJ1-3; D gene uncertain. The CDR3 loop spans 17 amino acids. V lost 2 bases to trimming and J lost 0 bases, with 14 bases between them. CDR1 is SGHDN and CDR2 is FVKESK in the germline V gene. The CDR3 region is CASSQHNTRSSGNTIYF. The CDR3, as DNA: TGTGCCAGCAGCCAACACAATACTCGGAGCTCTGGAAACACCATATATTTT. Full variable domain (missing parts from reference TRBV14 and TRBJ1-3): EAGVTQFPSHSVIEKGQTVTLRCDPISGHDNLYWYRRVMGKEIKFLLHFVKESKQDESGMPNNRFLAERTGGTYSTLKVQPAELEDSGVYFCASSQHNTRSSGNTIYFGEGSWLTVV.

The chain recombines TRBV6-5 with TRBJ1-2; 8 bases agree with TRBD1. The V segment lost 6 bases and the J segment 4 bases; nucleotides outside the gene matches: 7. Per the germline V gene, CDR1 is MNHEY and CDR2 is SVGAGI. The CDR3 length is 14 residues. The CDR3 DNA reads as TGTGCCAGCAGAACCCCGGGACAGGCCTATGGCTACACCTTC. Protein sequence: CASRTPGQAYGYTF.

The chain couples TRBV5-1 to TRBJ1-2; D perhaps matches TRBD1 (6 bases). Looked up from germline, CDR1 is SGHRS and CDR2 is YFSETQ. The CDR3 spans 12 residues. The V end lost 4 bases, the J end lost 7 bases, and 11 bases lay between the germline ends. CDR3 loop: CASSGGMGGYTF. Written as DNA, the CDR3 is TGCGCCAGCAGCGGGGGCATGGGTGGCTACACCTTC.